These T cell receptor beta chains were read from a single sample in a study of beta chain features in type 1 diabetes. Data came from immunoSEQ multiplex PCR; TCRdb stores just in-frame clones and leaves some out. The sample contains around 260,000 clones, 20% of which appear only once. Sequencing was performed on naive CD4+ T cells from blood. The receptors originated from a woman aged 40 to 55 with type 1 diabetes. The CDR3 runs from the conserved cysteine through the conserved F or W. The D gene is left open where the match is weak. Some rows mark clone size as missing; the rest say once, few, many or name a class of expanded clone.

D gene	clone size	V gene	J gene	CDR3 protein
-	few	TRBV5-4	TRBJ1-5	CASSLGRGGQPQHF
-	-	TRBV28	TRBJ2-5	CASSLAPWETQYF
TRBD1	few	TRBV29-1	TRBJ2-5	CSVVLYRGQETQYF
TRBD2	few	TRBV9	TRBJ2-1	CASSVLAGVPNEQFF
-	-	TRBV18	TRBJ2-7	CASSPLPHREEQYF
TRBD2	few	TRBV29-1	TRBJ2-5	CSVGGSGAPRETQYF
-	few	TRBV5-1	TRBJ2-2	CASSPWEGGNTGELFF
TRBD2	few	TRBV7-8	TRBJ2-3	CASSAPKTSGSNLRADTQYF
-	few	TRBV25-1	TRBJ1-5	CASSALGNQPQHF
TRBD1	-	TRBV18	TRBJ2-7	CASSPTPTGAYEQYF
-	-	TRBV7-2	TRBJ2-3	CASSLARASDTQYF
-	once	TRBV30	TRBJ1-1	CAWDGGGGGTEAFF
-	few	TRBV18	TRBJ2-5	CASSPRRETQYF
TRBD2	-	TRBV25-1	TRBJ2-1	CASSEGVGRTSEEQFF
TRBD1	-	TRBV9	TRBJ1-4	CASSPTLRTGGGKLFF
-	-	TRBV6-5	TRBJ1-1	CASSLEGRDTEAFF
TRBD2	few	TRBV29-1	TRBJ2-1	CSVVTSGRAHEQFF
TRBD2	few	TRBV6-6	TRBJ2-5	CASSAAGGLQETQYF
TRBD1	few	TRBV2	TRBJ1-1	CASRDRGAAEAFF
-	-	TRBV9	TRBJ2-4	CASSDGLGDIQYF
-	few	TRBV27	TRBJ1-4	CASSSWAGVGEKLFF
-	-	TRBV28	TRBJ2-7	CASSLGVYEQYF
TRBD1	few	TRBV29-1	TRBJ2-1	CSLGQGKTNNEQFF
-	-	TRBV19	TRBJ1-4	CASTDAGATNEKLFF
TRBD1	few	TRBV27	TRBJ2-1	CASSLSSGTDEQFF
-	few	TRBV5-1	TRBJ2-2	CASTPQWGDTGELFF
-	few	TRBV9	TRBJ1-6	CASSGGGSNSPLHF
TRBD1	-	TRBV9	TRBJ1-5	CASSAGTGSSSNQPQHF
TRBD1	-	TRBV2	TRBJ1-2	CASSGGTGGSYGYTF
-	-	TRBV6-5	TRBJ1-5	CASSYSSRGNQPQHF
TRBD1	-	TRBV9	TRBJ2-7	CASSVEGQGWGPYEQYF
TRBD2	-	TRBV9	TRBJ2-1	CASSGTSGYNEQFF
-	few	TRBV5-4	TRBJ1-1	CASSYSGNTEAFF
-	few	TRBV29-1	TRBJ2-7	CSVEAGHYEQYF
-	few	TRBV9	TRBJ2-5	CASSSYSGGETQYF
TRBD2	-	TRBV7-9	TRBJ2-5	CASSGGRQETQYF
-	-	TRBV9	TRBJ1-1	CASSPRGVGSEAFF
-	-	TRBV4-3	TRBJ1-1	CASSQEGGAEAFF
TRBD1	few	TRBV14	TRBJ2-3	CASSHLDRARDTQYF
TRBD2	-	TRBV15	TRBJ2-4	CATSRGGSGGNIQYF
-	-	TRBV2	TRBJ2-3	CASSSVTSTDTQYF
-	-	TRBV9	TRBJ2-3	CASSVRDSSSTDTQYF
-	few	TRBV4-2	TRBJ2-7	CASSPKTDSVYEQYF
-	-	TRBV29-1	TRBJ2-7	CSVEDSGASPYEQYF
TRBD1	-	TRBV6-5	TRBJ2-7	CASSYPSGTGIYEQYF
-	-	TRBV29-1	TRBJ2-3	CSVRDFPDTQYF
-	once	TRBV2	TRBJ2-7	CASSAYEQYF
-	-	TRBV5-1	TRBJ2-5	CASSLGQEETQYF
TRBD2	-	TRBV25-1	TRBJ2-5	CASSELGLAGEETQYF
TRBD1	-	TRBV29-1	TRBJ1-1	CSGTGGAWTEAFF
TRBD1	-	TRBV9	TRBJ1-3	CASSYPGGNTIYF
-	-	TRBV28	TRBJ2-1	CASSSTPLSYNEQFF
-	-	TRBV30	TRBJ1-2	CAWSQSGYGYTF
-	few	TRBV5-4	TRBJ1-1	CASSLGESLEGAFF